The 32 T cell receptor beta chains reported below all come from one sample, sequenced in a study of human T cells and chemical hapten exposure. TCRdb re-called the RACE reads with MiXCR, one entry per CDR3 protein. The sample consists of about 120,000 distinct CDR3 sequences, approximately 10% of them appearing once. The time point denotes: patch test 3, about 24 weeks after DPC sensitization. Treatment given: therapeutic diphenylcyclopropenone sensitization with weekly scalp DPC. The sample consisted of whole blood, taken in connection with sensitization to the hapten diphenylcyclopropenone (DPC). The receptor source for this set is a woman aged 45-59 years with alopecia areata. Some clones in this sample may be carry-over from other donors' samples.

The rearrangement uses TRBV6-5 and TRBJ1-1, with D possibly matching TRBD1 (6 bases). V gave up 2 bases and J gave up 1 base, with 8 bases separating them. The germline V gene encodes CDR1 MNHEY and CDR2 SVGAGI. The CDR3 is made up of 14 amino acids. CDR3 sequence reads: CASSYDRQNTEAFF. The CDR3 DNA reads as TGTGCCAGCAGTTACGACAGGCAGAACACTGAAGCTTTCTTT.

The gene calls are TRBV3-1 and TRBJ1-1; the D gene is possibly TRBD1 (6 bases). CDR1 and CDR2 (germline): LGHDT, YNNKEL (reference sequence). V was clipped by 6 bases and J by 1 base, with 21 bases between them. The CDR3 runs to 17 residues. CDR3 bases: TGTGCCAGCAGTCGATACCGGGACACTTTACCGAACACTGAAGCTTTCTTT. Translation: CASSRYRDTLPNTEAFF.

This clonotype was seen more than once but under ten times. The genes are TRBV7-9 and TRBJ2-1, with TRBD1 matching 9 bases. After removal of 1 base from V and 9 bases from J, the junction contained 7 bases not matched to a gene. The CDR3 contains 15 residues. Germline V gene data show CDR1 as SEHNR and CDR2 as FQNEAQ (reference sequence). The CDR3 sequence is CASSLGETGGAEQFF. The CDR3 nucleotides are TGTGCCAGCAGCTTAGGGGAGACAGGGGGGGCTGAGCAGTTCTTC.

In its sample, this clonotype was seen many times. The chain uses TRBV28 and TRBJ2-7; 7 bases match TRBD2. Germline assignment: CDR1 MDHEN and CDR2 SYDVKM. This CDR3 is built from 13 residues. The V and J ends lost 6 bases and 3 bases, in that order; junction bases with no gene match: 5. CDR3 in DNA: TGTGCCAGCAGCCGGACTAGAAACTACGAGCAGTACTTC. This translates into CASSRTRNYEQYF. The full variable domain, in which reference TRBV28 and TRBJ2-7 provide the parts outside the CDR3, is DVKVTQSSRYLVKRTGEKVFLECVQDMDHENMFWYRQDPGLGLRLIYFSYDVKMKEKGDIPEGYSVSREKKERFSLILESASTNQTSMYLCASSRTRNYEQYFGPGTRLTVT.

The sample holds many counts of this clonotype. V gene TRBV3-1 combines with J gene TRBJ1-2, with 7 bases lining up with TRBD1. The CDR3 sequence is 12 residues long. V shed 4 bases and J 7 bases; nucleotides not matched to a gene: 3. CDR1 and CDR2 from the germline V gene are LGHDT and YNNKEL (reference sequence). Written as DNA, the CDR3 is TGTGCCAGCAGCCGGACAGGCCGTGGCTACACCTTC. Translation gives CASSRTGRGYTF.

The chain links TRBV28 to TRBJ2-5, with 9 bases fitting TRBD1. J lost 1 base, V lost 6 bases, and 9 bases had no gene match. The CDR3 extends over 16 amino acids. Germline CDR1 reads MDHEN; CDR2 reads SYDVKM. The CDR3 bases are TGTGCCAGCAGAACTAGGGACAGGGATACCCAAGAGACCCAGTACTTC. It translates to CASRTRDRDTQETQYF.

The chain is built from TRBV4-3 and TRBJ2-7; D unresolved. Trimming took off 0 bases at V and 0 bases at J, with 12 bases between the two ends. The CDR3 is 16 amino acids. The germline V gene encodes CDR1 LGHNA and CDR2 YSLEER. Here the CDR3 DNA reads TGCGCCAGCAGCCAAGAGGCCCAGACGGGCTCCTACGAGCAGTACTTC. It codes for CASSQEAQTGSYEQYF.

This clonotype was seen more than once but under ten times. This chain connects TRBV7-2 to TRBJ2-6, with D maybe TRBD1 (6 bases). The CDR3 is made up of 18 amino acids. Germline lookup yields CDR1 SGHTA and CDR2 FQGNSA. V lost 1 base to trimming and J lost 0 bases, with 13 bases between them. The CDR3 DNA is TGTGCCAGCAGCTTAGAAGGGACACCCCGCTCTGGGGCCAACGTCCTGACTTTC. Its protein is CASSLEGTPRSGANVLTF.

The chain combines TRBV11-2 with TRBJ1-1; D remains unclear. This CDR3 region has 12 residues. V lost 11 bases and J lost 6, with 16 bases in between. Germline loops: CDR1 SGHAT, CDR2 FQNNGV. The CDR3 protein is CAVGSGLAEAFF. In nucleotides, the CDR3 is TGTGCCGTGGGATCCGGTCTCGCTGAAGCTTTCTTT.

This clonotype was counted between two and nine times. V gene TRBV20-1 combines with J gene TRBJ1-2; no reliable D call. The germline V and J ends were trimmed by 1 base and 2 bases, with 2 bases remaining between them. This CDR3 spans 11 amino acids. Germline V gene data show CDR1 as DFQATT and CDR2 as SNEGSKA (reference sequence). The CDR3 loop reads CSARVNYGYTF. CDR3 sequence (DNA): TGCAGTGCTAGAGTAAACTATGGCTACACCTTC.

As DNA, the CDR3 is TGTGCCAGCACCGAACCCCAGGGGCAAGGCTACACCTTC. It translates to CASTEPQGQGYTF. The V and J genes are TRBV25-1 and TRBJ1-2, with TRBD1 as a possible D gene (6 bases). Germline V lookup: CDR1 MGHDK, CDR2 SYGVNS. This CDR3 is 13 amino acids long. V was cut by 7 bases and J by 8 bases, with 17 bases left in between.

This sequence joins TRBV12-3 or TRBV12-4 and TRBJ2-1; D may be TRBD2 (6 bases). V was clipped by 3 bases and J by 4 bases, with 13 bases between them. CDR3 length equals 15 residues. The CDR3 sequence is CASSFEIRGYNEQFF. For the CDR3, the DNA is TGTGCCAGCAGTTTCGAGATTCGGGGGTACAATGAGCAGTTCTTC.

This clonotype was seen more than once but under ten times. V is TRBV7-9 and J is TRBJ2-7; D unresolved. This CDR3 is 12 amino acids long. CDR1 SEHNR and CDR2 FQNEAQ come from the germline V gene (reference sequence). Trimming pared 2 bases from V and 7 bases from J, leaving 9 bases between. In DNA, the CDR3 is TGTGCCAGCAGCTTAAATTTGGTGGAGCAGTACTTC. Protein sequence: CASSLNLVEQYF.

This chain joins TRBV7-2 and TRBJ1-1; TRBD1 agrees at 9 bases. Losses at the gene ends were 5 bases for V and 3 bases for J; bases not matched to a gene: 4. The V gene's germline CDR1 is SGHTA and CDR2 FQGNSA. CDR3 size: 14 residues. The CDR3 reads CASSLWDRDTEAFF. As DNA, the CDR3 is TGTGCCAGCAGCCTGTGGGACAGGGACACTGAAGCTTTCTTT.

The chain combines TRBV18 with TRBJ1-1, with D tentatively TRBD1 (5 bases). The germline V gene has CDR1 KGHSH and CDR2 LQKENI. This CDR3 spans 15 amino acids. Deletions cut 6 bases from V and 1 base from J, with 15 bases between. CDR3 sequence: CASSPSGGSNTEAFF. DNA of the CDR3: TGTGCCAGCTCCCCTTCCGGGGGTTCGAACACTGAAGCTTTCTTT. Full variable domain (outside the CDR3, taken from reference TRBV18 and TRBJ1-1): NAGVMQNPRHLVRRRGQEARLRCSPMKGHSHVYWYRQLPEEGLKFMVYLQKENIIDESGMPKERFSAEFPKEGPSILRIQQVVRGDSAAYFCASSPSGGSNTEAFFGQGTRLTVV.

The CDR3 loop reads CSPPGTGGYGYTF. CDR3 sequence (DNA): TGCAGCCCCCCTGGGACAGGGGGTTATGGCTACACCTTC. This rearrangement joins TRBV20-1 to TRBJ1-2, with TRBD1 matching over 11 bases. The CDR3 is 13 residues long. Germline V gene data show CDR1 as DFQATT and CDR2 as SNEGSKA (reference sequence).

This clonotype was found once. The chain employs TRBV7-2 and TRBJ2-1, with 8 bases fitting TRBD2. V was clipped by 4 bases and J by 12 bases; unmatched bases: 14. CDR1 is SGHTA and CDR2 is FQGNSA in the germline V gene. This CDR3 is 15 amino acids long. CDR3 in amino acids: CASSSTSERASVQFF. The CDR3, as DNA: TGTGCCAGCAGCTCGACTAGCGAGAGGGCCTCAGTGCAGTTCTTC. Looking up the rest from reference TRBV7-2 and TRBJ2-1 gives the full variable domain: GAGVSQSPSNKVTEKGKDVELRCDPISGHTALYWYRQSLGQGLEFLIYFQGNSAPDKSGLPSDRFSAERTGGSVSTLTIQRTQQEDSAVYLCASSSTSERASVQFFGPGTRLTVL.

The gene calls are TRBV18 and TRBJ2-7; 8 bases are shared with TRBD2. After removal of 3 bases from V and 6 bases from J, the junction contained 10 bases not matched to a gene. CDR1 KGHSH and CDR2 LQKENI come from the germline V gene. The CDR3 contains 15 residues. This CDR3 reads CASSPDLAGRSEQYF. CDR3 nucleotides: TGTGCCAGCTCACCCGACTTAGCGGGAAGGTCCGAGCAGTACTTC.

The CDR3 sequence is CASSFVNGGYGYTF. The CDR3 bases are TGTGCCAGCAGTTTTGTTAACGGTGGCTATGGCTACACCTTC. The V call is TRBV12-3 or TRBV12-4, the J call TRBJ1-2; no reliable D call. Between the trimmed V and J ends, which lost 3 bases and 4 bases, there was a span of 12 bases. There are 14 residues in the CDR3.

The V call is TRBV9, the J call TRBJ1-1, with 8 bases fitting TRBD1. CDR3 length equals 15 residues. From germline, CDR1 is SGDLS and CDR2 YYNGEE. After removal of 4 bases from V and 5 bases from J, the junction contained 10 bases not matched to a gene. The CDR3 bases are TGTGCCAGCAGCAACCTGCAGGGGGCAGGTACTGAAGCTTTCTTT. It specifies CASSNLQGAGTEAFF. Using reference TRBV9 and TRBJ1-1 for the parts outside the CDR3, the full variable domain is DSGVTQTPKHLITATGQRVTLRCSPRSGDLSVYWYQQSLDQGLQFLIQYYNGEERAKGNILERFSAQQFPDLHSELNLSSLELGDSALYFCASSNLQGAGTEAFFGQGTRLTVV.

This clonotype was picked up a small number of times. The gene calls are TRBV10-2 and TRBJ1-2; 9 bases agree with TRBD1. Germline V gene lookup returns CDR1 WSHSY and CDR2 SAAADI. CDR3 size: 15 residues. The V and J ends lost 10 bases and 0 bases, in that order; junction bases with no gene match: 9. Here the CDR3 reads CATQGQGEANYGYTF. DNA for the CDR3: TGCGCCACTCAGGGACAGGGCGAAGCTAACTATGGCTACACCTTC.

The CDR3 spells CASTPSGTGGAGKTQYF. CDR3 sequence (DNA): TGTGCCAGCACTCCATCCGGGACAGGGGGCGCTGGGAAGACCCAGTACTTC. This rearrangement joins TRBV12-3 or TRBV12-4 to TRBJ2-5; 12 nucleotides align to TRBD1. This CDR3 is built from 17 residues. With V trimmed by 7 bases and J by 6 bases, 15 bases remained unmatched.

This clonotype has only a few counts. The genes are TRBV27 and TRBJ1-5; no reliable D call. CDR1 is MNHEY and CDR2 is SMNVEV in the germline V gene (reference sequence). This CDR3 is built from 13 residues. Deletions cut 3 bases from V and 0 bases from J, with 3 bases between. The CDR3 DNA reads TGTGCCAGCAGTTTTCGTAGCAATCAGCCCCAGCATTTT. Translation gives CASSFRSNQPQHF.

This clonotype showed up many times. In nucleotides, the CDR3 is TGCAGTGCTAGAGCCGGGACAGGGTACCAGTACGAGCAGTACTTC. Encoded protein: CSARAGTGYQYEQYF. The V call is TRBV20-1, the J call TRBJ2-7; 9 positions agree with TRBD1. Looked up from germline, CDR1 is DFQATT and CDR2 is SNEGSKA (reference sequence). After removal of 1 base from V and 4 bases from J, the junction contained 8 bases not matched to a gene. The CDR3 is made up of 15 amino acids.

The V call is TRBV28, the J call TRBJ1-5, with no clear D. Germline V gene lookup returns CDR1 MDHEN and CDR2 SYDVKM. The CDR3 spans 13 residues. V shed 5 bases and J shed 11 bases, with 16 bases lying between them. The CDR3 reads CASSPPGSAAQHF. The CDR3 nucleotides are TGTGCCAGCAGTCCCCCAGGTAGCGCGGCCCAGCATTTT.

Only a few counts were recorded for this clonotype. This rearrangement joins TRBV29-1 to TRBJ1-1; D ambiguous. Trimming stripped 7 bases from V and 1 base from J, with 13 bases between. The CDR3 contains 13 residues. Per germline, CDR1 SQVTM and CDR2 ANQGSEA. CDR3 protein: CSETDIKNTEAFF. CDR3 nucleotides: TGCAGCGAGACTGACATAAAGAACACTGAAGCTTTCTTT.

The chain is built from TRBV5-6 and TRBJ2-1; D gene ambiguous. The germline gives CDR1 SGHDT, CDR2 YYEEEE. The V and J ends lost 3 bases and 6 bases respectively, with 19 bases between them. The CDR3 spans 16 residues. CDR3 protein: CASSSDPSIKGNEQFF. The CDR3 nucleotides read TGTGCCAGCAGCTCGGACCCGAGTATAAAGGGCAATGAGCAGTTCTTC.

This clonotype was detected a few times. The rearrangement links TRBV11-3 to TRBJ2-2; D remains unclear. Germline values: CDR1 SGHNT, CDR2 YENEEA. Trimming removed 2 bases at V and 0 bases at J, with 16 bases between. The length of the CDR3 is 18 residues. The chain's CDR3 is CASSLPLGLDANTGELFF. The CDR3 nucleotides read TGTGCCAGCAGCTTACCCCTCGGGCTAGACGCGAACACCGGGGAGCTGTTTTTT.

V and J are TRBV4-3 and TRBJ2-7; 8 bases are shared with TRBD1. Germline CDR1 is LGHNA and CDR2 is YSLEER. V shed 6 bases and J 4 bases; nucleotides not matched to a gene: 11. The CDR3 has 15 residues. Here the CDR3 reads CASRRTQGARYEQYF. The CDR3 DNA is TGCGCCAGCAGACGCACCCAGGGGGCGCGGTACGAGCAGTACTTC.

This chain uses TRBV6-2 or TRBV6-3 with TRBJ2-1, with no clear D. The CDR3 totals 13 residues. V lost 7 bases and J lost 8, with 15 bases in between. Germline CDR1 MNHEY, CDR2 SVGEGT. This CDR3 reads CASTDPPPDEQFF. The CDR3 bases are TGTGCCAGCACCGACCCTCCGCCGGATGAGCAGTTCTTC.

V and J are TRBV3-1 and TRBJ1-1, with D hard to call. Trimming removed 0 bases at V and 4 bases at J, with 15 bases between. This CDR3 is built from 16 residues. CDR1 is LGHDT and CDR2 is YNNKEL in the germline V gene (reference sequence). This CDR3 reads CASSQDSPRGVTEAFF. Here the CDR3 DNA reads TGTGCCAGCAGCCAAGATTCGCCGAGAGGAGTCACTGAAGCTTTCTTT.

A few counts support this clonotype. The chain uses TRBV24-1 and TRBJ2-1, with TRBD2 as a possible D gene (5 bases). The CDR3 extends over 14 amino acids. Per the germline V gene, CDR1 is KGHDR and CDR2 is SFDVKD. Trimming shortened V by 5 bases and J by 3 bases, and 10 bases separated the two germline ends. In DNA, the CDR3 is TGTGCCACCAGTGTCACGGGAAACTACAATGAGCAGTTCTTC. Translated: CATSVTGNYNEQFF.